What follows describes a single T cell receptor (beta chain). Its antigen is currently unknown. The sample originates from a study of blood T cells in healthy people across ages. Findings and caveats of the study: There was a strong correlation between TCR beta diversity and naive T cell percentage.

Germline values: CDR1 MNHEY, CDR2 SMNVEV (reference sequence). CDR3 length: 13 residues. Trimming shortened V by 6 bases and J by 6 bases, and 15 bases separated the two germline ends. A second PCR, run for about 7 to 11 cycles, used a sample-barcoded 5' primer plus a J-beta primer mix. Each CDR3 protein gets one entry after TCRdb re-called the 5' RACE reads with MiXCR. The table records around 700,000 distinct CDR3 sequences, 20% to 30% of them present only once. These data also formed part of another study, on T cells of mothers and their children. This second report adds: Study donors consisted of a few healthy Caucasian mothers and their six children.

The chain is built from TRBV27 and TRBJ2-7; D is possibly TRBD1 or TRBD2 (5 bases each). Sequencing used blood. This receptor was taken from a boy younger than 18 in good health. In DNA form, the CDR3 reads TGTGCCAGCAGCTCCGCCTCCGGGGCCGAGCAGTACTTC. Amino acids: CASSSASGAEQYF.